What follows is one T cell receptor (beta chain) and its context. As yet, its antigen is unknown. The source of the sample is a study of cytomegalovirus exposure and HLA in healthy donors. Findings of the study overall: Earlier analysis yielded a pattern in which most TCR beta V segments were productive about 87% or about 30% of the time.

Germline lookup yields CDR1 SGHTA and CDR2 FQGNSA. V was shortened by 5 bases and J by 9 bases, with 17 bases between the two germline ends. The CDR3 totals 14 residues. The primer mix had 60 Vbeta and 13 Jbeta primers. Clones were read by immunoSEQ multiplex PCR, and TCRdb kept only the in-frame ones, dropping some. The profile shows hundreds of thousands of clones, roughly 79% of them singletons. This chain links TRBV7-2 with TRBJ2-1; a weak D match, TRBD1 (6 bases). Sequences were obtained from PBMCs. The TCR was taken from a male donor in good health and CMV-seronegative. Here the CDR3 DNA reads TGTGCCAGCAGCCGCGAAGGGGGAGTTGGTGAGCAGTTCTTC. Protein product: CASSREGGVGEQFF.